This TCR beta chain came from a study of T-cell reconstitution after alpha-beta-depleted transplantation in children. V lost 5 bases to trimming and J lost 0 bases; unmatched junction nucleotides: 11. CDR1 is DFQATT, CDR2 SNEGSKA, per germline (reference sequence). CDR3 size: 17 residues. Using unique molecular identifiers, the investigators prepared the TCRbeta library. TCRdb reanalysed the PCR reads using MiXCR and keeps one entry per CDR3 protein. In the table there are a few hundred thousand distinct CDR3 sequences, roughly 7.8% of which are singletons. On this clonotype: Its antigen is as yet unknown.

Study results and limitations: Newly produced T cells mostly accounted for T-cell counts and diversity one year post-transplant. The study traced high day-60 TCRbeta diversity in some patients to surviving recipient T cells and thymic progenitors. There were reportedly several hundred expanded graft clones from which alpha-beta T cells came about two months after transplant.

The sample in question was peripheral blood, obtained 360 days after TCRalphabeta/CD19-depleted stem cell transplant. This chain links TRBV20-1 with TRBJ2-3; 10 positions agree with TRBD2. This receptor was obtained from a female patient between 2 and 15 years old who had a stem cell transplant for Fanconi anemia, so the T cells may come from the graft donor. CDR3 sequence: CSAGNSGGDFSTDTQYF. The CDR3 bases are TGCAGTGCTGGGAACAGCGGGGGGGACTTTAGCACAGATACGCAGTATTTT.